Presented here are 29 T cell receptor beta chains from one specimen sequenced in a study of cytomegalovirus exposure and HLA in healthy donors. PCR employed 60 Vbeta and 13 Jbeta primers. The protocol was immunoSEQ multiplex PCR, while the TCRdb copy is restricted to in-frame clones and leaves out a portion. The sample holds 50,000 to 80,000 clones, around 77% seen once. Material for sequencing was PBMCs. The source of these receptors is a male donor in good health and CMV-seropositive.

V and J are TRBV19 and TRBJ1-5, with 8 positions matching TRBD1. Trimming took 3 bases from V and 6 from J; bases not matched to a gene: 7. Germline CDR1 reads LNHDA; CDR2 reads SQIVND (reference sequence). The CDR3 has 15 residues. CDR3 region: CASSIGQGMGQPQHF. For the CDR3, the DNA is TGTGCCAGTAGTATTGGACAGGGAATGGGTCAGCCCCAGCATTTT.

The chain couples TRBV7-2 to TRBJ1-5, with D hard to call. The CDR3 length is 12 residues. Germline CDR1 is SGHTA and CDR2 is FQGNSA. Trimming took 3 bases from V and 3 from J, leaving 3 bases between them. The CDR3 spells CASSFYNQPQHF. Here the CDR3 DNA reads TGTGCCAGCAGCTTTTACAATCAGCCCCAGCATTTT.

CDR3 nucleotides: TGTGCCAGCAGCGTAGACAGGGTGGCGGCTAGCACTGAAGCTTTCTTT. This codes for CASSVDRVAASTEAFF. The chain links TRBV9 to TRBJ1-1; maybe TRBD1 (6 bases). CDR1 SGDLS and CDR2 YYNGEE come from the germline V gene. The CDR3 contains 16 residues. Trimming stripped 0 bases from V and 4 bases from J, with 16 bases between.

The chain combines TRBV6-1 with TRBJ2-2; 7 bases line up with TRBD2. V trimming: 2 bases; J trimming: 4 bases; junction bases outside the gene matches: 4. Germline V gene sequence: CDR1 MNHNS, CDR2 SASEGT. The CDR3 has 15 residues. In DNA form, the CDR3 reads TGTGCCAGCAGTGAACCCGGGGAGGGCACCGGGGAGCTGTTTTTT. Protein product: CASSEPGEGTGELFF.

The chain joins TRBV7-2 to TRBJ2-3; 7 bases align to TRBD2. V trimming: 2 bases; J trimming: 2 bases; junction bases outside the gene matches: 7. This CDR3 region has 16 residues. Per germline, CDR1 SGHTA and CDR2 FQGNSA. The chain's CDR3 is CASSLLPAGSTDTQYF. The DNA for the CDR3 is TGTGCCAGCAGCTTACTCCCAGCGGGGTCCACAGATACGCAGTATTTT.

The rearrangement links TRBV23-1 to TRBJ1-2, with 11 bases that match TRBD1. TRBV23-1 is noted as an ORF with a role that remains uncertain. This CDR3 contains 16 residues. After removal of 3 bases from V and 5 bases from J, the junction contained 8 bases not matched to a gene. Here the CDR3 reads CASSQDRGPGVYGYTF. CDR3 nucleotide sequence: TGCGCCAGCAGTCAGGACAGGGGGCCGGGAGTATATGGCTACACCTTC.

The chain links TRBV30 to TRBJ1-3, with D tentatively TRBD1 (5 bases). The V gene's germline CDR1 is GTSNPN and CDR2 SVGIG (reference sequence). Trimming pared 5 bases from V and 0 bases from J, leaving 11 bases between. This CDR3 comprises 14 residues. As DNA, the CDR3 is TGTGCCTGGGCCGAGGACACCTCTGGAAACACCATATATTTT. Its translation: CAWAEDTSGNTIYF.

V gene TRBV6-5 combines with J gene TRBJ2-5; TRBD2 matches at 8 bases. The J call is in doubt because the DNA end fits TRBJ2-7 better. The CDR3 contains 15 residues. Germline assignment: CDR1 MNHEY and CDR2 SVGAGI. The CDR3 nucleotides read TGTGCCAGCAGGGATTTAGCGGGGTCCTCCTACGAGCAGTACTTC. As protein: CASRDLAGSSYEQYF.

The V gene is TRBV29-1, the J gene TRBJ2-7, with no clear D. Germline V gene sequence: CDR1 SQVTM, CDR2 ANQGSEA. Deletions cut 3 bases from V and 4 bases from J, with 13 bases between. This CDR3 is built from 13 residues. CDR3 DNA sequence: TGCAGCGTTGAGAGGTACCCCCCTTACGAGCAGTACTTC. Translating gives CSVERYPPYEQYF.

The rearrangement joins TRBV6-1 to TRBJ1-2; D is uncertain. Between the trimmed V and J ends, which lost 1 base and 1 base, there was a span of 7 bases. Germline V gene sequence: CDR1 MNHNS, CDR2 SASEGT. The CDR3 sequence is 14 residues long. CDR3 loop: CASSEGGGNYGYTF. CDR3 nucleotides: TGTGCCAGCAGTGAAGGGGGAGGTAACTATGGCTACACCTTC.

V gene TRBV28 combines with J gene TRBJ1-5; tentative D call: TRBD1 (5 bases). This CDR3 comprises 14 residues. Germline lookup yields CDR1 MDHEN and CDR2 SYDVKM. Trimming shortened V by 5 bases and J by 0 bases, and 8 bases separated the two germline ends. CDR3 nucleotides: TGTGCCAGCAGTCCAGGGATTAGCAATCAGCCCCAGCATTTT. This encodes CASSPGISNQPQHF.

The chain links TRBV7-9 to TRBJ2-3; 10 bases match TRBD2. CDR1 is SEHNR and CDR2 is FQNEAQ in the germline V gene (reference sequence). The CDR3 contains 15 residues. V shed 2 bases, J shed 6 bases, and the junction held 5 bases outside the gene matches. The CDR3 loop reads CASSLRELAGDTQYF. The CDR3 nucleotides read TGTGCCAGCAGCTTAAGGGAACTAGCGGGGGATACGCAGTATTTT.

This chain uses TRBV5-4 with TRBJ1-4, with 11 bases identical to TRBD1. The trim removed 0 bases at V and 7 bases at J, leaving 8 bases unmatched. CDR1 is SGHNT, CDR2 YYREEE, per germline (reference sequence). The CDR3 spans 17 residues. CDR3: CASSLGTGGPSGEKLFF. In DNA form, the CDR3 reads TGTGCCAGCAGCTTGGGGACAGGGGGCCCGAGCGGTGAAAAACTGTTTTTT. Based on the CDR3 plus reference TRBV5-4 and TRBJ1-4, the full variable domain is ETGVTQSPTHLIKTRGQQVTLRCSSQSGHNTVSWYQQALGQGPQFIFQYYREEENGRGNFPPRFSGLQFPNYSSELNVNALELDDSALYLCASSLGTGGPSGEKLFFGSGTQLSVL.

The rearrangement uses TRBV9 and TRBJ2-3; 8 nucleotides line up with TRBD1. The V gene end was trimmed by 0 bases and the J gene end by 6 bases; junction bases not matched to a gene: 9. Germline CDR1 is SGDLS and CDR2 is YYNGEE. The CDR3 consists of 16 residues. CDR3: CASSVGTGNSGDTQYF. CDR3 nucleotides: TGTGCCAGCAGCGTAGGGACAGGGAATTCAGGGGATACGCAGTATTTT.

This chain connects TRBV5-1 to TRBJ1-1; D is unclear. Between the trimmed V and J ends, which lost 0 bases and 4 bases, there was a span of 10 bases. Germline lookup yields CDR1 SGHRS and CDR2 YFSETQ. The CDR3 loop spans 14 amino acids. The CDR3 loop reads CASSLVAGSTEAFF. CDR3 nucleotides: TGCGCCAGCAGCTTGGTAGCGGGGAGCACTGAAGCTTTCTTT.

V usage is TRBV4-3 and J usage is TRBJ2-3, with D perhaps matching TRBD2 (6 bases). Trimming took off 5 bases at V and 6 bases at J, with 9 bases between the two ends. In germline, CDR1 is LGHNA, CDR2 YSLEER. The CDR3 has 12 residues. The CDR3, as DNA: TGCGCCAGCAGCGCGGGGTGGGATACGCAGTATTTT. As protein: CASSAGWDTQYF.

The V call is TRBV29-1, the J call TRBJ1-1; TRBD1 is a possible D gene (5 bases). Trimming took off 7 bases at V and 0 bases at J, with 15 bases between the two ends. Germline V gene lookup returns CDR1 SQVTM and CDR2 ANQGSEA. CDR3 length: 14 amino acids. Here the CDR3 reads CSANSQGMNTEAFF. The CDR3 bases are TGCAGCGCAAATTCCCAGGGAATGAACACTGAAGCTTTCTTT.

J is TRBJ1-5 and V is TRBV6-1; unclear D gene. Germline CDR1 reads MNHNS; CDR2 reads SASEGT. The CDR3 runs to 13 residues. Deletions cut 6 bases from V and 3 bases from J, with 9 bases between. The DNA for the CDR3 is TGTGCCAGCAGGGGAGAGTACAATCAGCCCCAGCATTTT. Translating gives CASRGEYNQPQHF.

The chain is built from TRBV30 and TRBJ1-3; TRBD1 might be the D (6 bases). The CDR3 has 15 residues. The germline V gene has CDR1 GTSNPN and CDR2 SVGIG (reference sequence). V dropped 1 base and J dropped 0 bases, with 10 bases sitting between them. The CDR3 DNA reads TGTGCCTGGAGTGGGGACAACTTCTCTGGAAACACCATATATTTT. Its protein product is CAWSGDNFSGNTIYF.

This clone came up once. The chain has TRBV4-2 and TRBJ2-7; 12 nucleotides agree with TRBD2. This CDR3 contains 17 residues. The J segment lost 0 bases and the V segment lost 4 bases, leaving 7 bases of the junction unmatched. CDR1 and CDR2 (germline): LGHNA, YNFKEQ. CDR3 nucleotide sequence: TGTGCCAGCAGCCCCACTAGCGGGGGGTTCGACTCCTACGAGCAGTACTTC. Translation gives CASSPTSGGFDSYEQYF.

This chain links TRBV19 with TRBJ2-7; D possibly corresponds to TRBD1 (6 bases). In germline, CDR1 is LNHDA, CDR2 SQIVND (reference sequence). The CDR3 has 15 amino acids. Trimming pared 6 bases from V and 3 bases from J, leaving 18 bases between. The CDR3 nucleotides are TGTGCCAGTAGCCGCACAGGGACGAAGATCTACGAGCAGTACTTC. It specifies CASSRTGTKIYEQYF.

The chain links TRBV4-3 to TRBJ2-7, with 8 bases lining up with TRBD2. From germline, CDR1 is LGHNA and CDR2 YSLEER. V lost 1 base, J lost 7 bases, and 6 bases stayed unmatched. The CDR3 sequence is 14 residues long. Written as DNA, the CDR3 is TGCGCCAGCAGCCAAGGAGCGGGGGCGGGGGAGCAGTACTTC. It is translated as CASSQGAGAGEQYF.

Details on this clone: Other nucleotide sequences from this sample produce the same CDR3. This chain connects TRBV5-6 to TRBJ1-4; the match to TRBD1 covers 7 bases. The J segment lost 2 bases and the V segment lost 5 bases, leaving 3 bases of the junction unmatched. This CDR3 region has 14 residues. Germline loops: CDR1 SGHDT, CDR2 YYEEEE. The CDR3 sequence: CASRHRGTNEKLFF. CDR3 nucleotides: TGTGCCAGCAGGCACAGGGGTACTAATGAAAAACTGTTTTTT.

V gene TRBV9 combines with J gene TRBJ1-6, with TRBD1 matching over 7 bases. Unmatched junction bases numbered 6, after V lost 4 bases and J lost 5 bases. From germline, CDR1 is SGDLS and CDR2 YYNGEE. The CDR3 has 15 residues. Here the CDR3 reads CASSSGQADNSPLHF. CDR3 sequence (DNA): TGTGCCAGCAGCTCCGGACAGGCTGATAATTCACCCCTCCACTTT.

A single count supports this clone. The chain uses TRBV7-3 and TRBJ2-7; D is perhaps TRBD2 (5 bases). The CDR3 covers 14 residues. The V end lost 4 bases, the J end lost 3 bases, and 13 bases lay between the germline ends. Germline V lookup: CDR1 SGHTA, CDR2 FQGTGA. CDR3 amino acids: CASSSGPAGYEQYF. For the CDR3, the DNA is TGTGCCAGCAGCTCGGGCCCCGCGGGCTACGAGCAGTACTTC.

This clone has a handful of counts. Germline and junction disagree at one end, which may indicate a read error. The V gene is TRBV2, the J gene TRBJ2-7; 7 nucleotides line up with TRBD1. Germline CDR1 is SNHLY and CDR2 is FYNNEI. The CDR3 sequence is 14 residues long. The CDR3 DNA follows: TGTGCCAGCAGGGAAGGGGGCGAATACTACGAGCAGTACTTC. It is translated as CASREGGEYYEQYF.

This chain joins TRBV13 and TRBJ2-5, with TRBD2 identical over 11 bases. Germline values: CDR1 PRHDT, CDR2 FYEKMQ (reference sequence). With V trimmed by 5 bases and J by 5 bases, 10 bases remained unmatched. The CDR3 has 16 amino acids. CDR3 residues: CASSSSGGAVRETQYF. CDR3 bases: TGTGCCAGCAGCAGTAGCGGGGGGGCCGTGCGCGAGACCCAGTACTTC.

This chain joins TRBV2 and TRBJ2-3, with D perhaps matching TRBD2 (5 bases). This CDR3 has 16 residues. V lost 7 bases, J lost 2 bases, and 19 bases lay in between. The germline V gene encodes CDR1 SNHLY and CDR2 FYNNEI. The CDR3 here is CASMVPLAAHTDTQYF. CDR3 sequence (DNA): TGTGCCAGCATGGTCCCTCTAGCTGCCCACACAGATACGCAGTATTTT.

The chain couples TRBV4-2 to TRBJ1-2, with D uncertain. Germline V lookup: CDR1 LGHNA, CDR2 YNFKEQ. This CDR3 contains 13 residues. V was pared by 0 bases and J by 4 bases, with 6 bases between. For the CDR3, the DNA is TGTGCCAGCAGCCAAGATACGGGCTATGGCTACACCTTC. As protein: CASSQDTGYGYTF.